These 25 T cell receptor beta chains share one sample of origin, sequenced in a study of shared clonotypes between healthy human individuals. Naive-designated CD8 cells lacked CD45RO, were positively enriched for CCR7, and omitted terminally differentiated effector memory CD45RA+ cells. Produced via immunoSEQ multiplex PCR; TCRdb's table is partial and in-frame only. The sample lists roughly 2.1 million clones; roughly 91% were seen once. The specimen sequenced was naive CD8+ T cells from PBMCs. The origin of the receptors is a young man in good health. Some clones in this sample may be carry-over from other donors' samples.

The rearrangement uses TRBV9 and TRBJ2-1; D call uncertain. CDR1 and CDR2 from the germline V gene are SGDLS and YYNGEE. V gave up 0 bases and J gave up 2 bases, with 9 bases separating them. The CDR3 spans 15 residues. In DNA, the CDR3 is TGTGCCAGCAGCGTAGGTCGGGTCCCCTACAATGAGCAGTTCTTC. Protein: CASSVGRVPYNEQFF.

CDR3 in DNA: TGCGCCAGCAGCGACCGGGACAGGGGATACAATGAGCAGTTCTTC. Protein sequence: CASSDRDRGYNEQFF. The V gene is TRBV5-1, the J gene TRBJ2-1, with TRBD1 matching 10 bases. Looked up from germline, CDR1 is SGHRS and CDR2 is YFSETQ. The J segment lost 4 bases and the V segment lost 4 bases, leaving 5 bases of the junction unmatched. The CDR3 has 15 residues.

This clone was detected a few times. The J gene is TRBJ1-5, the V gene TRBV28; D remains unclear. CDR1 MDHEN and CDR2 SYDVKM come from the germline V gene. V lost 5 bases to trimming and J lost 7 bases, with 3 bases between them. This CDR3 is 10 amino acids long. CDR3 amino acids: CASSVQPQHF. CDR3 nucleotides: TGTGCCAGCAGTGTCCAGCCCCAGCATTTT.

The chain employs TRBV6-1 and TRBJ2-1; the D gene could be TRBD1 or TRBD2 (5 bases each). The CDR3 extends over 14 amino acids. The germline V gene encodes CDR1 MNHNS and CDR2 SASEGT. With 7 bases removed from V and 5 bases from J, the gap between germline ends came to 15 bases. CDR3 bases: TGTGCCAGCATTGAGGGGCCTGCCCACAATGAGCAGTTCTTC. Amino acids: CASIEGPAHNEQFF.

V and J are TRBV9 and TRBJ2-7, with a possible D match to TRBD2 (6 bases). The CDR3 covers 15 residues. Per the germline V gene, CDR1 is SGDLS and CDR2 is YYNGEE. V lost 1 base, J lost 3 bases, and 14 bases lay in between. The CDR3: CASSVFASESYEQYF. In DNA, the CDR3 is TGTGCCAGCAGCGTATTTGCTAGCGAGAGCTACGAGCAGTACTTC. Full variable domain (outside the CDR3, taken from reference TRBV9 and TRBJ2-7): DSGVTQTPKHLITATGQRVTLRCSPRSGDLSVYWYQQSLDQGLQFLIQYYNGEERAKGNILERFSAQQFPDLHSELNLSSLELGDSALYFCASSVFASESYEQYFGPGTRLTVT.

This clone was recorded once. The rearrangement joins TRBV5-1 to TRBJ2-7, with 7 bases matching TRBD1. The CDR3 covers 16 residues. From germline, CDR1 is SGHRS and CDR2 YFSETQ. The V and J ends lost 5 bases and 1 base, in that order; junction bases with no gene match: 12. The CDR3 sequence: CASRDYVGTASYEQYF. The CDR3 nucleotides read TGCGCCAGCAGAGATTACGTCGGGACAGCTTCCTACGAGCAGTACTTC.

In DNA, the CDR3 is TGTGCCACCAGCAGAGATTTTGGGGGAGTTAATGAAAAACTGTTTTTT. It specifies CATSRDFGGVNEKLFF. The chain uses TRBV15 and TRBJ1-4; weak D call: TRBD1 (5 bases). This CDR3 comprises 16 residues. V lost 0 bases to trimming and J lost 4 bases, with 12 bases between them. Germline V CDR1 and CDR2: LNHNV, YYDKDF (reference sequence). Supplemented by reference TRBV15 and TRBJ1-4, the full variable domain reads DAMVIQNPRYQVTQFGKPVTLSCSQTLNHNVMYWYQQKSSQAPKLLFHYYDKDFNNEADTPDNFQSRRPNTSFCFLDIRSPGLGDTAMYLCATSRDFGGVNEKLFFGSGTQLSVL.

The genes are TRBV27 and TRBJ2-3, with TRBD2 matching over 9 bases. Per the germline V gene, CDR1 is MNHEY and CDR2 is SMNVEV (reference sequence). Losses at the gene ends were 0 bases for V and 6 bases for J; bases not matched to a gene: 7. This CDR3 spans 16 amino acids. This CDR3 is CASSLSVAGVADTQYF. The CDR3 nucleotides read TGTGCCAGCAGTTTATCGGTAGCGGGAGTAGCGGATACGCAGTATTTT.

The chain joins TRBV4-1 to TRBJ2-1; D gene unclear. Trimming cost V 0 bases and J 3 bases, with 12 bases left between them. The CDR3 consists of 16 residues. Looked up from germline, CDR1 is MGHRA and CDR2 is YSYEKL. The CDR3 here is CASSQDTPSVYNEQFF. In DNA form, the CDR3 reads TGCGCCAGCAGCCAAGATACCCCTTCGGTCTACAATGAGCAGTTCTTC.

This rearrangement joins TRBV6-4 to TRBJ2-1; 8 bases agree with TRBD2. CDR3 size: 15 residues. The junction had 11 bases not matched to a gene; V was cut back by 7 bases and J by 6 bases. The germline V gene encodes CDR1 MRHNA and CDR2 SNTAGT. This CDR3 reads CASKQSGGKTNEQFF. The DNA of the CDR3 is TGTGCCAGCAAGCAAAGCGGGGGAAAAACCAATGAGCAGTTCTTC.

The rearrangement links TRBV9 to TRBJ2-3; D tentatively reads TRBD1 or TRBD2 (5 bases each). This CDR3 is 16 amino acids long. The V gene's germline CDR1 is SGDLS and CDR2 YYNGEE. The V and J ends lost 3 bases and 4 bases respectively, with 18 bases between them. This CDR3 is CASSARVGAGADTQYF. The CDR3 DNA reads TGTGCCAGCAGCGCCCGCGTCGGGGCGGGCGCAGATACGCAGTATTTT. Looking up the rest from reference TRBV9 and TRBJ2-3 gives the full variable domain: DSGVTQTPKHLITATGQRVTLRCSPRSGDLSVYWYQQSLDQGLQFLIQYYNGEERAKGNILERFSAQQFPDLHSELNLSSLELGDSALYFCASSARVGAGADTQYFGPGTRLTVL.

This chain connects TRBV2 to TRBJ2-3; weak D call: TRBD2 (6 bases). There are 15 residues in the CDR3. Germline V gene data show CDR1 as SNHLY and CDR2 as FYNNEI. V lost 6 bases and J lost 1, with 14 bases in between. The CDR3 is CASSGVGGRTDTQYF. The CDR3 DNA is TGTGCCAGCAGCGGCGTGGGGGGTCGCACAGATACGCAGTATTTT.

This sequence joins TRBV19 and TRBJ2-2; D remains ambiguous. This CDR3 comprises 16 residues. V gave up 5 bases and J gave up 0 bases, with 13 bases separating them. Germline V gene data show CDR1 as LNHDA and CDR2 as SQIVND (reference sequence). The CDR3 nucleotides are TGTGCCAGTAGTCCTAGGAGTGGATCGAACACCGGGGAGCTGTTTTTT. Amino acids: CASSPRSGSNTGELFF.

The rearrangement uses TRBV28 and TRBJ2-5; D is possibly TRBD1 (7 bases). Trimming cost V 6 bases and J 5 bases, with 13 bases left between them. The CDR3 is made up of 13 amino acids. CDR1 and CDR2 (germline): MDHEN, SYDVKM. The CDR3 is CASREGAGETQYF. In DNA, the CDR3 is TGTGCCAGCAGGGAGGGGGCAGGGGAGACCCAGTACTTC.

V and J are TRBV5-5 and TRBJ1-2, with 8 bases matching TRBD1. CDR3 size: 15 residues. The junction had 13 bases not matched to a gene; V was cut back by 4 bases and J by 8 bases. Germline-derived CDR1 and CDR2 are SGHKS and YYEKEE (reference sequence). CDR3 DNA sequence: TGTGCCAGCAGCCCAACCTCAGGGGGCGCGTTCGGCTACACCTTC. Protein product: CASSPTSGGAFGYTF. The entire variable domain, with the rest obtained from reference TRBV5-5 and TRBJ1-2, is as follows: DAGVTQSPTHLIKTRGQQVTLRCSPISGHKSVSWYQQVLGQGPQFIFQYYEKEERGRGNFPDRFSARQFPNYSSELNVNALLLGDSALYLCASSPTSGGAFGYTFGSGTRLTVV.

The chain couples TRBV4-3 to TRBJ2-3; no clear D gene. The CDR3 sequence is 14 residues long. Trimming left V 5 bases short and J 3 bases short, with 12 bases between. Germline-derived CDR1 and CDR2 are LGHNA and YSLEER. In DNA form, the CDR3 reads TGCGCCAGCAGCTCTATCAAGAAAACAGATACGCAGTATTTT. Translated, it gives CASSSIKKTDTQYF.

In the case of this clone: Other nucleotide sequences in the sample specify the same CDR3. The chain has TRBV6-6 and TRBJ2-1; 10 nucleotides line up with TRBD1. The CDR3 runs to 15 residues. V shed 2 bases and J 5 bases; nucleotides not matched to a gene: 3. The germline V gene has CDR1 MNHNY and CDR2 SVGAGI (reference sequence). CDR3 DNA sequence: TGTGCCAGCAGTTACCTGGGACAGGGGAACAATGAGCAGTTCTTC. Amino acid sequence: CASSYLGQGNNEQFF.

The V gene is TRBV25-1, the J gene TRBJ2-5; D not resolved. CDR1 is MGHDK, CDR2 SYGVNS, per germline. Trimming cost V 4 bases and J 4 bases, with 4 bases left between them. This CDR3 comprises 11 residues. The CDR3 sequence: CASSVAETQYF. The CDR3 region has the DNA TGTGCCAGCAGTGTGGCAGAGACCCAGTACTTC.

The rearrangement joins TRBV9 to TRBJ2-1; 15 bases fit TRBD2. The CDR3 is 20 amino acids. The germline V gene encodes CDR1 SGDLS and CDR2 YYNGEE. V lost 0 bases, J lost 0 bases, and 7 bases stayed unmatched. The CDR3 DNA reads as TGTGCCAGCAGCGTAGCTCGGGGACTAGCGGGAGGAAGCTCCTACAATGAGCAGTTCTTC. Translating gives CASSVARGLAGGSSYNEQFF.

The chain employs TRBV9 and TRBJ2-7; possibly TRBD2 for D (5 bases). Germline V lookup: CDR1 SGDLS, CDR2 YYNGEE. With 0 bases removed from V and 0 bases from J, the gap between germline ends came to 10 bases. The CDR3 runs 15 residues. The CDR3 region is CASSVAGSVSYEQYF. The CDR3 nucleotides read TGTGCCAGCAGCGTAGCTGGTAGCGTCTCCTACGAGCAGTACTTC.

Regarding this clone: The sample carries other DNA sequences with the same CDR3. The chain carries TRBV5-4 and TRBJ1-1, with D uncertain. Between the trimmed V and J ends, which lost 0 bases and 5 bases, there was a span of 5 bases. The CDR3 covers 12 residues. CDR1 and CDR2 (germline): SGHNT, YYREEE (reference sequence). The CDR3 DNA is TGTGCCAGCAGCTTGGGCAGGACTGAAGCTTTCTTT. Protein sequence: CASSLGRTEAFF.

This sequence joins TRBV19 and TRBJ2-7, with unresolved D. CDR1 is LNHDA, CDR2 SQIVND, per germline (reference sequence). This CDR3 has 14 residues. Trimming cost V 3 bases and J 0 bases, with 9 bases left between them. The CDR3 DNA reads as TGTGCCAGTAGTATCACAAGGAGCTCCTACGAGCAGTACTTC. It codes for CASSITRSSYEQYF.

V usage is TRBV28 and J usage is TRBJ2-2, with a weak D call TRBD1 (5 bases). Between the trimmed V and J ends, which lost 4 bases and 9 bases, there was a span of 18 bases. Per the germline V gene, CDR1 is MDHEN and CDR2 is SYDVKM. The CDR3 is 15 amino acids. The CDR3 DNA sequence: TGTGCCAGCAGTTCTTTGGCCGCAGGGATCTGGGAGCTGTTTTTT. Translated: CASSSLAAGIWELFF.

V is TRBV13 and J is TRBJ2-7, with D uncertain. V was trimmed by 3 bases and J by 3 bases, leaving 12 bases between them. Germline V gives CDR1 PRHDT, CDR2 FYEKMQ (reference sequence). CDR3 length: 14 residues. The CDR3 sequence is CASSFGQPGYEQYF. The CDR3 bases are TGTGCCAGCAGCTTCGGGCAGCCCGGCTACGAGCAGTACTTC.

This chain connects TRBV7-9 to TRBJ1-1, with D possibly being TRBD1 (5 bases). V shed 2 bases and J shed 7 bases, with 14 bases lying between them. Germline V CDR1 and CDR2: SEHNR, FQNEAQ (reference sequence). This CDR3 has 14 residues. Written as DNA, the CDR3 is TGTGCCAGCAGCTTAAAGTCTGGGGCCAGTGAAGCTTTCTTT. Translation: CASSLKSGASEAFF. Variable domain in full (rest from reference TRBV7-9 and TRBJ1-1): DTGVSQNPRHKITKRGQNVTFRCDPISEHNRLYWYRQTLGQGPEFLTYFQNEAQLEKSRLLSDRFSAERPKGSFSTLEIQRTEQGDSAMYLCASSLKSGASEAFFGQGTRLTVV.